One T cell receptor beta chain is described in this entry. The CDR3 loop spans 15 amino acids. V lost 4 bases, J lost 8 bases, and 7 bases stayed unmatched. Germline V gene data show CDR1 as SGHRS and CDR2 as YFSETQ. Repertoires were generated with immunoSEQ multiplex PCR, while TCRdb's copy carries only in-frame clones and drops some. The sample has roughly 58,000 clones, less than 90% seen once. This sample was included in a study of OX40 agonist ivuxolimab in advanced cancers. Sequencing was performed on CD4+ or CD8+ T cells sorted from blood, taken in a trial of the OX40 agonist ivuxolimab. The receptor was derived from an adult with an advanced solid tumor such as melanoma, head and neck, liver or kidney cancer. The gene calls are TRBV5-1 and TRBJ1-6; 9 nucleotides align to TRBD1. The CDR3 DNA follows: TGCGCCAGCAGCCTTCGGACAGGGGCGGATTCACCCCTCCACTTT. It translates to CASSLRTGADSPLHF.